The T cell receptor (beta chain) described here comes from a study of early T cells in non-severe SARS-CoV-2 infection. Study-level findings and limits: VDJdb matching skewed toward anti-spike CD8 responses, missing private and CD4 specificities.

Trimming removed 0 bases at V and 2 bases at J, with 14 bases between. This CDR3 comprises 16 residues. CDR1 and CDR2 (germline): MNHEY, SVGAGI. Unique molecular identifiers were attached to individual cDNA molecules. TCRdb called the 5' RACE reads again in MiXCR, with one record for every CDR3 protein. The sample has approximately 56,000 distinct CDR3 sequences; approximately 10% are singletons. Regarding this clonotype: Its antigen is still unknown.

This receptor was identified in an adult who was a healthcare worker with PCR-confirmed SARS-CoV-2 infection or an uninfected control (not recorded which). Specimen: whole blood. The chain employs TRBV6-5 and TRBJ2-7, with D uncertain. CDR3 in DNA: TGTGCCAGCAGTTACTCGCCCGGAACTGAACCCTACGAGCAGTACTTC. It yields the protein CASSYSPGTEPYEQYF.